These T cell receptor beta chains were read from a single sample in a study of blood T cell repertoires in COVID-19. Sequencing used immunoSEQ multiplex PCR; TCRdb keeps in-frame clones, though not all of them. Of about 390,000 clones in the sample, just under 90% were seen once. Sample: PBMCs or T cells enriched from blood (not recorded which). All receptors derive from a woman between 50 and 59 years old who had recovered from COVID-19. The CDR3 runs from the conserved cysteine through the conserved F or W. The D gene is left open where the match is weak. Clone size is given for some rows only: seen once, a few or many times, or a class if the clone is expanded.

D gene | J gene | V gene | clone size | CDR3 DNA | CDR3 protein
TRBD1 | TRBJ1-2 | TRBV4-1 | NA | TGCGCCAGCAGCCAAGATGACCAGGGGGAAAACTATGGCTACACCTTC | CASSQDDQGENYGYTF
NA | TRBJ2-3 | TRBV7-9 | NA | TGTGCCACCGCTAGGGTGGGGGGGCGCGTAGATACGCAGTATTTT | CATARVGGRVDTQYF
NA | TRBJ1-1 | TRBV7-2 | NA | TGTGCCAGCAGCCCCGACGGGGGGGGGAGAGGGACTGAAGCTTTCTTT | CASSPDGGGRGTEAFF
NA | TRBJ1-2 | TRBV6-2/TRBV6-3 | NA | TGTGCCAGCAGCCAATCGGGACAAGGAGCTAACTATGGCTACACCTTC | CASSQSGQGANYGYTF
NA | TRBJ1-4 | TRBV6-5 | NA | TGTGCCAGCAGGTCCGGGATACCCCACGAAAAACTGTTTTTT | CASRSGIPHEKLFF
NA | TRBJ2-5 | TRBV18 | NA | TGTGCCAGCTCACCGCGTGATTCCCAGTACTTC | CASSPRDSQYF
NA | TRBJ1-1 | TRBV12-3/TRBV12-4 | NA | TGTGCCAGCAGTTTTGGAGGGTCTGAAGCTTTCTTT | CASSFGGSEAFF
TRBD1 | TRBJ1-6 | TRBV30 | few | TGTGCCTGGAGTACCCCCGGACAGGGGATTTCGAGTGCCCTCCACTTT | CAWSTPGQGISSALHF
NA | TRBJ2-7 | TRBV5-8 | NA | TGTGCCAGCAGCACCTATGACTACTTCGAGCAGTACTTC | CASSTYDYFEQYF
NA | TRBJ1-5 | TRBV9 | NA | TGTGCCAGCAGCGTAGAGGGGGATAGCAATCAGCCCCAGCATTTT | CASSVEGDSNQPQHF
NA | TRBJ1-1 | TRBV25-1 | NA | TGTGCCAGCAGTGCAAGGATAGCCACTGAAGCTTTCTTT | CASSARIATEAFF
TRBD1 | TRBJ2-7 | TRBV11-3 | once | TGTGCCAGCAGCCGGGACAGGAGCTCCTACGAGCAGTACTTC | CASSRDRSSYEQYF
NA | TRBJ1-6 | TRBV18 | NA | TGTGCCAGCTCACCACAGGGGGTTAATTCACCCCTCCACTTT | CASSPQGVNSPLHF
TRBD1 | TRBJ1-4 | TRBV5-1 | once | TGCGCCAGCAGCATCCAGGGGGCGCAGAATGAAAAACTGTTTTTT | CASSIQGAQNEKLFF
NA | TRBJ1-5 | TRBV7-8 | NA | TGTGCCAGCAGCTTAGCGGGGGGAACACGGCCCCAGCATTTT | CASSLAGGTRPQHF
TRBD1 | TRBJ1-3 | TRBV2 | NA | TGTGCCAGCAGTGCGGGACAGTCTATCTCTGGAAACACCATATATTTT | CASSAGQSISGNTIYF
TRBD2 | TRBJ2-3 | TRBV3-1/TRBV3-2 | NA | TGTGCCAGCAGCCAAGGGGCTCAGCGGGGGCCGGATACGCAGTATTTT | CASSQGAQRGPDTQYF
NA | TRBJ2-1 | TRBV5-1 | NA | TGCGCCAGCAGCTTGGCCAGAGGGCCGTATGAGCAGTTCTTC | CASSLARGPYEQFF
NA | TRBJ2-2 | TRBV3-1/TRBV3-2 | NA | TGTGCCAGCAGCCGAGCGACTAGGGGATCCGGGGAGCTGTTTTTT | CASSRATRGSGELFF
TRBD1 | TRBJ2-5 | TRBV2 | NA | TGTGCCAGCAGGGACAGGCGGGAGACCCAGTACTTC | CASRDRRETQYF
TRBD2 | TRBJ2-1 | TRBV9 | NA | TGTGCCAGCAGCGTAGGACTAGCGGCAAATGAGCAGTTCTTC | CASSVGLAANEQFF
TRBD1 | TRBJ2-4 | TRBV6-2/TRBV6-3 | NA | TGTGCCAGCAGTTTTCGTACAAACAGGGGAACCAAAAACATTCAGTACTTC | CASSFRTNRGTKNIQYF
NA | TRBJ2-7 | TRBV2 | NA | TGTGCCAGCAGTCGACAGGCGCCGTCCTACGAGCAGTACTTC | CASSRQAPSYEQYF
NA | TRBJ2-3 | TRBV23-1 | NA | TGCGCCAGCAGGGCAAACCCTTCTCATGGAGATACGCAGTATTTT | CASRANPSHGDTQYF
NA | TRBJ1-1 | TRBV13 | NA | TGTGCCAGCAGCTTAGGCCGGGGCACTGAAGCTTTCTTT | CASSLGRGTEAFF
NA | TRBJ2-3 | TRBV19 | NA | TGTGCCAGTAGTATAGATCGGACGGGAGATAGCACAGATACGCAGTATTTT | CASSIDRTGDSTDTQYF
NA | TRBJ1-2 | TRBV2 | NA | TGTGCCAGCAGTGAAGCTTCCGACAGCCCCGACTATGGCTACACCTTC | CASSEASDSPDYGYTF
NA | TRBJ1-3 | TRBV4-1 | NA | TGCGCCAGCAGCCAAGAATGGGCGAGTGACTCTGGAAACACCATATATTTT | CASSQEWASDSGNTIYF
NA | TRBJ1-1 | TRBV2 | few | TGTGCCAGCCAAATGATGGGGGGTTTGAGGACTGAAGCTTTCTTT | CASQMMGGLRTEAFF
TRBD1 | TRBJ1-6 | TRBV4-3 | NA | TGCGCCAGCAGCCAAGACAGGGGGCTAAATTCACCCCTCCACTTT | CASSQDRGLNSPLHF
NA | TRBJ1-2 | TRBV5-5 | NA | TGTGCCAGCAGCCGACAACCCTTAACTAACTATGGCTACACCTTC | CASSRQPLTNYGYTF
NA | TRBJ1-2 | TRBV30 | few | TGTGCCTGGAGCAGGGGTCCTAATGGCTACACCTTC | CAWSRGPNGYTF
NA | TRBJ2-3 | TRBV2 | NA | TGTGCCAGCAGTGAATTTGGAGCCGGGGGTACGCAGTATTTT | CASSEFGAGGTQYF
TRBD1 | TRBJ2-1 | TRBV19 | NA | TGTGCCAGTAGTACGACGGACAGGGTTAACTACAATGAGCAGTTCTTC | CASSTTDRVNYNEQFF
NA | TRBJ1-1 | TRBV2 | NA | TGTGCCAGCAAATTCGTACAGGGCATGAACACTGAAGCTTTCTTT | CASKFVQGMNTEAFF
TRBD2 | TRBJ2-5 | TRBV5-6 | NA | TGTGCCAGCAGCTTGCGGGGGGGCGCCCAAGAGACCCAGTACTTC | CASSLRGGAQETQYF
NA | TRBJ2-1 | TRBV11-1 | once | TGTGCCAGCAGCTTAAATTTCCTAGTCTACAATGAGCAGTTCTTC | CASSLNFLVYNEQFF
NA | TRBJ1-2 | TRBV2 | NA | TGTGCCAGCAGTTACACAGATGCCTATGGCTACACCTTC | CASSYTDAYGYTF
NA | TRBJ1-3 | TRBV18 | NA | TGTGCCAGCTCACCCTCGGGAAGAAATGGAAACACCATATATTTT | CASSPSGRNGNTIYF
TRBD1 | TRBJ1-2 | TRBV5-1 | NA | TGCGCCAGCAGCACGGGACAGGGCCTAGGGGCTAACTATGGCTACACCTTC | CASSTGQGLGANYGYTF
NA | TRBJ1-1 | TRBV18 | once | TGTGCCAGCTCACTTGGGGCCGCGACAGGCCGGGCAAGTCGTGTCGACACTGAAGCTTTCTTT | CASSLGAATGRASRVDTEAFF
NA | TRBJ1-2 | TRBV14 | NA | TGTGCCAGCAGCCAACAAGCGGTCTATGGCTACACCTTC | CASSQQAVYGYTF
NA | TRBJ1-2 | TRBV19 | NA | TGTGCCAGTACCCCAGGGTCCTTGAAGGGCTATGGCTACACCTTC | CASTPGSLKGYGYTF
TRBD2 | TRBJ2-5 | TRBV7-2 | NA | TGTGCCAGCAGCTTAGTAGGGACTAGCGTCCAAGAGACCCAGTACTTC | CASSLVGTSVQETQYF
NA | TRBJ1-5 | TRBV3-1/TRBV3-2 | NA | TGTGCCAGCAGCGAACAGGGTTCCAATCAGCCCCAGCATTTT | CASSEQGSNQPQHF
TRBD2 | TRBJ2-7 | TRBV6-5 | NA | TGTGCCAGCAGATGGACTAGCGGGGGGAACTACGAGCAGTACTTC | CASRWTSGGNYEQYF
NA | TRBJ2-6 | TRBV29-1 | NA | TGCAGCGTTGCGGGACAAGAAAGCTCTGGGGCCAACGTCCTGACTTTC | CSVAGQESSGANVLTF
NA | TRBJ1-2 | TRBV6-5 | NA | TGTGCCAGCAGCCCCCGAGGAGGGTGGTATGGCTACACCTTC | CASSPRGGWYGYTF
NA | TRBJ2-1 | TRBV20-1 | NA | TGCAGTGCTAGTGGGCGGGGCTCTAATGAGCAGTTCTTC | CSASGRGSNEQFF
NA | TRBJ1-1 | TRBV9 | NA | TGTGCCAGCAGCGTAGGTGCGGAGGGGCGGGCTTTCTTT | CASSVGAEGRAFF
NA | TRBJ2-4 | TRBV2 | NA | TGTGCCAGCAGTGAAGCCAGGGGGGTCAAAAACATTCAGTACTTC | CASSEARGVKNIQYF
NA | TRBJ1-5 | TRBV7-2 | NA | TGTGCCAGCAGCTTAGCTTACGGGAATCAGCCCCAGCATTTT | CASSLAYGNQPQHF
NA | TRBJ1-6 | TRBV12-3/TRBV12-4 | NA | TGTGCCAGCAGTAACGACACATCACCCCTCCACTTT | CASSNDTSPLHF